The next 4 T cell receptor beta chains were all read from a single sample in a study of regulatory T cells in long-lasting Graves disease. The time point: newly diagnosed GD, antithyroid drugs for less than 3 months. The TCR library was made from RNA that had been extracted from PBMCs in TRIzol. The TCR beta library used iRepertoire HTBI primers with Arm-PCR amplification of CDR3. Each CDR3 protein is one row after TCRdb ran MiXCR on the multiplex PCR reads. Of about 430,000 distinct CDR3 sequences in the sample, 15% were seen once. Separately, the same data were catalogued under a study of T cells in Graves' hyperthyroidism and ophthalmopathy.

The sequenced sample was peripheral blood mononuclear cells (PBMCs), obtained at new diagnosis, from a patient treated with antithyroid drugs. The receptors here all came from a woman aged 40-49 years with Graves disease.

This clonotype was observed many times. The chain joins TRBV5-6 to TRBJ1-6; D unclear. CDR1 SGHDT and CDR2 YYEEEE come from the germline V gene. This CDR3 spans 15 amino acids. V was trimmed by 0 bases and J by 4 bases, leaving 8 bases between them. CDR3 coding DNA: TGTGCCAGCAGCTTGGGGACTTTGTATAATTCACCCCTCCACTTT. Its protein product is CASSLGTLYNSPLHF. The whole variable domain, remainder taken from reference TRBV5-6 and TRBJ1-6, is DAGVTQSPTHLIKTRGQQVTLRCSPKSGHDTVSWYQQALGQGPQFIFQYYEEEERQRGNFPDRFSGHQFPNYSSELNVNALLLGDSALYLCASSLGTLYNSPLHFGNGTRLTVT.

This clonotype has at least ten counts. The chain uses TRBV5-1 and TRBJ1-1, with 10 bases lining up with TRBD1. Trimming took 4 bases from V and 6 from J; bases not matched to a gene: 12. The CDR3 spans 16 residues. From germline, CDR1 is SGHRS and CDR2 YFSETQ. The CDR3 coding sequence is TGCGCCAGCAGCCTTTGGACAGGGGGGGAATCCCCTGAAGCTTTCTTT. Amino acid sequence: CASSLWTGGESPEAFF.

Ten or more counts support this clonotype. This rearrangement joins TRBV2 to TRBJ2-7; D remains unclear. The germline CDR1 and CDR2 sequences are SNHLY and FYNNEI. Trimming pared 6 bases from V and 6 bases from J, leaving 9 bases between. The CDR3 has 11 amino acids. The CDR3 protein is CASRASPEQYF. CDR3 nucleotide sequence: TGTGCCAGCAGGGCAAGTCCCGAGCAGTACTTC.

This clonotype was counted ten times or more. This rearrangement joins TRBV15 to TRBJ2-2; possibly TRBD1 or TRBD2 for D (6 bases each). Germline CDR1 and CDR2: LNHNV and YYDKDF (reference sequence). Trimming shortened V by 3 bases and J by 5 bases, and 16 bases separated the two germline ends. The CDR3 spans 16 residues. Here the CDR3 DNA reads TGTGCCACCAGCAGGTCGGGGGCGCGGAGAACCGGGGAGCTGTTTTTT. This encodes CATSRSGARRTGELFF. Combining the CDR3 with reference TRBV15 and TRBJ2-2 gives the whole variable domain DAMVIQNPRYQVTQFGKPVTLSCSQTLNHNVMYWYQQKSSQAPKLLFHYYDKDFNNEADTPDNFQSRRPNTSFCFLDIRSPGLGDTAMYLCATSRSGARRTGELFFGEGSRLTVL.